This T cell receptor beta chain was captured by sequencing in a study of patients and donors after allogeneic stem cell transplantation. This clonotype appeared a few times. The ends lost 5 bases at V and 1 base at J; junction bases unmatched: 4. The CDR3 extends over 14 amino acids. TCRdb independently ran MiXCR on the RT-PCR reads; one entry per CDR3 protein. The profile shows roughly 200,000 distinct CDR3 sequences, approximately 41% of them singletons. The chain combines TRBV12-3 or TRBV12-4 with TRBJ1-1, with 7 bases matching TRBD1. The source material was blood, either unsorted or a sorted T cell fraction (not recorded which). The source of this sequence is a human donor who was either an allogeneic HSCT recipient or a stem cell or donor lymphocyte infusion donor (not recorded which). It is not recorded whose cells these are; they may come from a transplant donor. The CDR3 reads CASSRDSTNTEAFF. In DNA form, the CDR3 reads TGTGCCAGCAGTCGGGACAGCACGAACACTGAAGCTTTCTTT.